Listed below are T cell receptor beta chains from one sample, sequenced in a study of cytomegalovirus exposure and HLA in healthy donors. The repertoire was sequenced with immunoSEQ multiplex PCR; TCRdb's copy has only in-frame clones and lacks some. The data contain some 230,000 clones, 75% to 95% of them singletons. The sample was PBMCs. The source of these receptors is a woman aged 18-29 years in good health and CMV-seronegative. Both conserved end residues are part of each CDR3. D genes are given only for firm matches. Size values are once, few and many counts, or a class for expanded clones, and some rows have none.

CDR3	DNA	J	V	D	size
CASSRTSGSSEQYF	TGTGCCAGCAGCCGGACTAGCGGGAGTTCGGAGCAGTACTTC	TRBJ2-7	TRBV6-6	TRBD2	NA
CASSQSGNEQFF	TGCGCCAGCAGCCAGTCGGGTAATGAGCAGTTCTTC	TRBJ2-1	TRBV4-1	NA	NA
CASSSGQGAIGYTF	TGTGCCAGCAGCTCAGGACAGGGGGCAATTGGCTACACCTTC	TRBJ1-2	TRBV13	TRBD1	NA
CASSPPGTEAFF	TGCGCCAGCAGTCCTCCAGGGACTGAAGCTTTCTTT	TRBJ1-1	TRBV5-1	NA	NA
CASKESTAMNTEAFF	TGCGCCAGCAAAGAATCGACAGCAATGAACACTGAAGCTTTCTTT	TRBJ1-1	TRBV10-2	NA	NA
CASSLGTSGRARREQYF	TGTGCCAGCAGCTTGGGGACTAGCGGGAGGGCCCGTCGCGAGCAGTACTTC	TRBJ2-7	TRBV5-6	TRBD2	NA
CASSHPSSSYNEQFF	TGCGCCAGCAGCCATCCTTCCAGCTCCTACAATGAGCAGTTCTTC	TRBJ2-1	TRBV5-1	NA	NA
CASSPGQGKRQPQHF	TGTGCCAGCAGCCCGGGACAGGGTAAACGGCAGCCCCAGCATTTT	TRBJ1-5	TRBV7-9	TRBD1	NA
CASSTQGTGYSNQPQHF	TGTGCCAGTAGTACCCAGGGGACGGGATATAGCAATCAGCCCCAGCATTTT	TRBJ1-5	TRBV19	NA	NA
CAWSISGMLIEQYF	TGTGCCTGGAGTATAAGCGGGATGCTTATCGAGCAGTACTTC	TRBJ2-7	TRBV30	TRBD2	NA
CASSWTSKSNEQFF	TGTGCCAGCAGCTGGACTAGTAAAAGCAATGAGCAGTTCTTC	TRBJ2-1	TRBV7-2	TRBD2	once
CASSSTGSHYEQYF	TGTGCCAGCAGCTCGACAGGGTCGCACTACGAGCAGTACTTC	TRBJ2-7	TRBV7-2	TRBD1	once
CASSEYGTGLNTEAFF	TGTGCCAGCAGTGAATATGGGACAGGGCTGAACACTGAAGCTTTCTTT	TRBJ1-1	TRBV25-1	TRBD1	NA
CAISIATNYEQYF	TGTGCCATCAGTATAGCTACGAACTACGAGCAGTACTTC	TRBJ2-7	TRBV10-3	NA	NA
CASSVLRGGPGEQYF	TGTGCCAGCAGTGTACTCCGGGGGGGGCCTGGCGAGCAGTACTTC	TRBJ2-7	TRBV6-1	TRBD2	NA
CASSPSGVRYGYTF	TGTGCCAGCAGCCCCTCCGGGGTCCGCTATGGCTACACCTTC	TRBJ1-2	TRBV11-2	NA	NA
CASNPGLAGYEQYF	TGTGCCAGCAACCCGGGACTAGCAGGCTACGAGCAGTACTTC	TRBJ2-7	TRBV6-1	TRBD2	NA
CAWRRGIDTQYF	TGTGCCTGGAGGCGGGGGATAGATACGCAGTATTTT	TRBJ2-3	TRBV30	TRBD2	NA
CASSLGGYNEQFF	TGCGCCAGCAGCTTAGGGGGCTACAATGAGCAGTTCTTC	TRBJ2-1	TRBV5-1	NA	NA
CASSATGVGKTQYF	TGTGCCAGCAGTGCGACAGGGGTGGGGAAGACCCAGTACTTC	TRBJ2-5	TRBV6-1	TRBD1	NA
CASSFKDSYGYTF	TGCGCCAGCAGCTTCAAGGACAGCTATGGCTACACCTTC	TRBJ1-2	TRBV5-1	NA	NA
CASSPSGTGGYEQYF	TGTGCCAGCTCACCCTCCGGGACAGGGGGCTATGAGCAGTACTTC	TRBJ2-7	TRBV18	TRBD1	NA
CASSAKGLAGKSRSYNEQFF	TGTGCCAGCAGCGCCAAAGGACTAGCGGGAAAGTCCAGGTCCTACAATGAGCAGTTCTTC	TRBJ2-1	TRBV9	TRBD2	NA
CASRRNRVTGELFF	TGTGCCAGCAGGCGGAACAGGGTTACCGGGGAGCTGTTTTTT	TRBJ2-2	TRBV7-9	NA	once
CASSSGTGSGYTF	TGTGCCAGCAGCTCCGGGACAGGGAGTGGCTACACCTTC	TRBJ1-2	TRBV27	TRBD1	NA
CASSRTGGGNSPLHF	TGTGCCAGCAGCCGGACAGGGGGCGGCAATTCACCCCTCCACTTT	TRBJ1-6	TRBV9	TRBD1	NA
CSILSSGNTIYF	TGCAGCATCCTTTCCTCTGGAAACACCATATATTTT	TRBJ1-3	TRBV29-1	NA	NA
CAWRIRAPGEQFF	TGTGCCTGGAGAATCAGGGCCCCGGGTGAGCAGTTCTTC	TRBJ2-1	TRBV30	NA	NA
CASTRRVEGGGTQYF	TGTGCCAGTACCCGGCGTGTGGAGGGCGGGGGGACGCAGTATTTT	TRBJ2-3	TRBV19	TRBD2	once
CASSPLTGNTEAFF	TGTGCCAGCAGCCCACTAACGGGGAACACTGAAGCTTTCTTT	TRBJ1-1	TRBV7-9	NA	few
CASSIDTDTGELFF	TGTGCCAGTAGTATAGACACAGACACCGGGGAGCTGTTTTTT	TRBJ2-2	TRBV19	NA	NA
CASSPPRGGRGNTEAFF	TGTGCCAGCTCACCACCGCGGGGAGGGCGAGGGAACACTGAAGCTTTCTTT	TRBJ1-1	TRBV18	NA	NA
CASEAGRGTYEQYF	TGCGCCAGCGAGGCGGGCAGGGGGACTTACGAGCAGTACTTC	TRBJ2-7	TRBV5-1	NA	NA
CASSAQTGSGGYTF	TGCGCCAGCAGTGCCCAGACAGGGAGTGGTGGCTACACCTTC	TRBJ1-2	TRBV10-1	TRBD1	NA
CASSSGQGAPETEAFF	TGTGCCAGCAGTTCGGGACAGGGGGCGCCTGAGACTGAAGCTTTCTTT	TRBJ1-1	TRBV2	TRBD1	once
CATSRDLGGGGRYNEQFF	TGTGCCACCAGCAGAGATCTGGGGGGCGGGGGACGATACAATGAGCAGTTCTTC	TRBJ2-1	TRBV15	NA	NA
CASSIGQSYGYTF	TGTGCCAGCAGCATCGGACAATCCTATGGCTACACCTTC	TRBJ1-2	TRBV5-5	NA	NA
CASSEGRGAQPQHF	TGTGCCAGCAGTGAAGGGCGGGGGGCCCAGCCCCAGCATTTT	TRBJ1-5	TRBV6-1	NA	NA
CATGGTSGTANTQYF	TGTGCCACCGGAGGGACTAGCGGGACTGCGAATACGCAGTATTTT	TRBJ2-3	TRBV7-2	TRBD2	once
CASKEGAQLFF	TGTGCCAGCAAGGAAGGAGCGCAGCTGTTTTTT	TRBJ2-2	TRBV28	NA	once
CASSSTGGFNYGYTF	TGTGCCAGCAGTTCCACAGGGGGGTTTAACTATGGCTACACCTTC	TRBJ1-2	TRBV28	TRBD1	NA
CASSRDSGSEAFF	TGTGCCAGCAGCCGGGACAGTGGGTCTGAAGCTTTCTTT	TRBJ1-1	TRBV6-5	TRBD1	NA
CASSLRGQDAYTF	TGCGCCAGCAGCTTGAGGGGACAGGACGCCTACACCTTC	TRBJ1-2	TRBV5-1	TRBD1	NA
CASSIDSFSNQPQHF	TGCGCCAGCAGCATAGACAGCTTTAGCAATCAGCCCCAGCATTTT	TRBJ1-5	TRBV5-1	NA	NA
CASKFGQMNTEAFF	TGTGCCAGCAAGTTTGGACAGATGAACACTGAAGCTTTCTTT	TRBJ1-1	TRBV2	NA	NA
CAWSIGTSGSGSQEF	TGTGCCTGGAGCATCGGGACTAGCGGGAGTGGCTCCCAGGAGTTC	TRBJ2-7	TRBV30	TRBD2	NA
CASSRLLRRGTGELFF	TGTGCCAGCAGCCGACTTTTGAGGAGGGGCACCGGGGAGCTGTTTTTT	TRBJ2-2	TRBV7-2	NA	NA
CASSRPGQGTYEQYF	TGTGCCAGCTCAAGACCGGGACAGGGTACCTACGAGCAGTACTTC	TRBJ2-7	TRBV18	TRBD1	NA
CASSYSGGASGELFF	TGTGCCAGCAGTTATTCCGGGGGGGCGTCCGGGGAGCTGTTTTTT	TRBJ2-2	TRBV6-9	TRBD2	NA
CSVEAGTSGTNEQFF	TGCAGCGTTGAAGCCGGGACTAGCGGGACCAATGAGCAGTTCTTC	TRBJ2-1	TRBV29-1	TRBD2	NA
CASSLALAGDYEQYF	TGTGCCAGCAGCTTGGCCCTAGCGGGAGACTACGAGCAGTACTTC	TRBJ2-7	TRBV5-6	TRBD2	NA
CAWGYRGQGYTF	TGTGCCTGGGGATACAGGGGGCAAGGCTACACCTTC	TRBJ1-2	TRBV30	TRBD1	few
CASSVVPSHYNEQFF	TGTGCCAGCAGCGTAGTGCCTAGCCATTACAATGAGCAGTTCTTC	TRBJ2-1	TRBV9	NA	once
CASSGSSYEQYF	TGTGCCAGTAGCGGGAGTTCCTACGAGCAGTACTTC	TRBJ2-7	TRBV28	TRBD2	NA
CASSAFAQGATFATNEKLFF	TGTGCCAGCAGTGCCTTTGCACAGGGGGCTACGTTTGCAACTAATGAAAAACTGTTTTTT	TRBJ1-4	TRBV6-1	TRBD1	NA
CSFRQTTDTQYF	TGCAGCTTTCGACAGACCACAGATACGCAGTATTTT	TRBJ2-3	TRBV29-1	NA	NA